The 12 T cell receptor beta chains below were found in one sample sequenced in a study of CD8+CD57+ T cells in acquired aplastic anemia. Genomic DNA served as template for TCR beta VDJ and CDR3 profiling. TCRdb reanalysed the reads using MiXCR and keeps one entry per CDR3 protein. The repertoire has about 180,000 distinct CDR3 sequences, around 45% of them found once; the top ten carry under 3.5%. The sample consisted of sorted CD4+, CD8+, or CD8+CD57+ T cells (not recorded which) from PBMCs. The receptors come from a human donor in good health.

This clonotype has a count of ten or more. The chain has TRBV20-1 and TRBJ2-3, with a weak D call TRBD2 (5 bases). There are 12 residues in the CDR3. V was shortened by 3 bases and J by 6 bases, with 10 bases between the two germline ends. Germline values: CDR1 DFQATT, CDR2 SNEGSKA (reference sequence). The CDR3 nucleotides read TGCAGTGCTAGGATATTAGCGGATACGCAGTATTTT. This translates into CSARILADTQYF.

The chain links TRBV6-5 to TRBJ1-2; D perhaps matches TRBD1 (6 bases). V was shortened by 0 bases and J by 3 bases, with 11 bases between the two germline ends. CDR1 is MNHEY, CDR2 SVGAGI, per germline. This CDR3 has 15 amino acids. In DNA form, the CDR3 reads TGTGCCAGCAGTTACTCGAACAGGGAAGACTATGGCTACACCTTC. This codes for CASSYSNREDYGYTF.

This clonotype was found many times. The V gene is TRBV5-6, the J gene TRBJ2-2; 8 nucleotides align to TRBD1. Trimming cost V 5 bases and J 1 base; bases outside gene matches: 4. Germline V lookup: CDR1 SGHDT, CDR2 YYEEEE. CDR3 length: 15 residues. The CDR3 coding sequence is TGTGCCAGCAGAATGACAGGGGTGAACACCGGGGAGCTGTTTTTT. This translates into CASRMTGVNTGELFF.

This clonotype was detected many times. The rearrangement uses TRBV10-2 and TRBJ1-2; tentatively, D is TRBD1 (5 bases). V was pared by 3 bases and J by 2 bases, with 10 bases between. The CDR3 totals 14 residues. Germline loops: CDR1 WSHSY, CDR2 SAAADI. The CDR3, as DNA: TGCGCCAGCAGTGACTCGGGGCAGAACTATGGCTACACCTTC. Translating it yields CASSDSGQNYGYTF.

This clonotype occurred once. The junction departs from the called germline gene at one end, perhaps through a read error. The rearrangement uses TRBV20-1 and TRBJ1-2, with D uncertain. CDR3 size: 11 residues. Per germline, CDR1 DFQATT and CDR2 SNEGSKA (reference sequence). The CDR3 loop is CSASVNYGYAF. The DNA of the CDR3 is TGCAGTGCGAGTGTTAACTATGGCTACGCCTTC.

This clonotype appeared many times. The CDR3 DNA reads TGCAGTGCTAGAGGAGGGGTGGGACAATACGAGCAGTACTTC. It translates to CSARGGVGQYEQYF. The J gene is TRBJ2-7, the V gene TRBV20-1; possible D gene TRBD1, 6 bases. V lost 1 base to trimming and J lost 4 bases, with 14 bases between them. Germline V CDR1 and CDR2: DFQATT, SNEGSKA (reference sequence). The CDR3 is 14 residues long.

The chain carries TRBV2 and TRBJ1-2, with TRBD1 matching over 8 bases. This CDR3 contains 16 residues. V shed 4 bases and J 2 bases; nucleotides not matched to a gene: 9. In germline, CDR1 is SNHLY, CDR2 FYNNEI. This CDR3 is CASSASDRTGNYGYTF. In nucleotides, the CDR3 is TGTGCCAGCAGTGCTTCGGATCGGACAGGGAACTATGGCTACACCTTC.

In its sample, this clonotype was seen many times. The genes are TRBV6-1 and TRBJ1-1; D ambiguous. The CDR3 has 12 amino acids. Germline CDR1 and CDR2: MNHNS and SASEGT. Trimming stripped 2 bases from V and 6 bases from J, with 7 bases between. Written as DNA, the CDR3 is TGTGCCAGCAGTGAACAGGTCGCTGAAGCTTTCTTT. This translates into CASSEQVAEAFF.

This clonotype was seen more than once but under ten times. V and J are TRBV3-1 and TRBJ2-1, with D perhaps matching TRBD1 or TRBD2 (5 bases each). The CDR3 runs to 15 residues. The V end was cut by 4 bases, the J end by 8 bases, with 18 bases between. Germline loops: CDR1 LGHDT, CDR2 YNNKEL (reference sequence). The CDR3 region has the DNA TGTGCCAGCAGCCGAAGGGACGCCGCATCCCATGAGCAGTTCTTC. Amino acid sequence: CASSRRDAASHEQFF.

Notes on this clonotype: At one end, the junction sequence differs from germline, possibly due to a read error. The gene calls are TRBV20-1 and TRBJ2-7; no definite D call. CDR1 is DFQATT and CDR2 is SNEGSKA in the germline V gene (reference sequence). CDR3 length equals 13 residues. The CDR3 region has the DNA TGCAGTGCTAGAGGGGGAACCCCCTACGGGCAGTACTTC. Residues: CSARGGTPYGQYF.

In regard to this clonotype: An end of the junction differs from the germline gene, which may be a read error. CDR3 coding DNA: TGTGCCAGCAGCCAAGCGCGGAGCTCTGGGGCCGACGTCCTGACTTTC. Translation gives CASSQARSSGADVLTF. The chain carries TRBV3-1 and TRBJ2-6, with D maybe TRBD1 (5 bases). This CDR3 is built from 16 residues. Germline CDR1 LGHDT, CDR2 YNNKEL (reference sequence).

This clonotype was detected only a few times. This chain uses TRBV12-5 with TRBJ1-3; D is unresolved. The CDR3 spans 16 residues. The V end lost 2 bases, the J end lost 4 bases, and 15 bases lay between the germline ends. Looked up from germline, CDR1 is LGHNT and CDR2 is FRNRAP. CDR3 DNA sequence: TGTGCTAGTGGTTTGATCGTTACAGCAAACGGAAACACCATATATTTT. Translated, it gives CASGLIVTANGNTIYF.